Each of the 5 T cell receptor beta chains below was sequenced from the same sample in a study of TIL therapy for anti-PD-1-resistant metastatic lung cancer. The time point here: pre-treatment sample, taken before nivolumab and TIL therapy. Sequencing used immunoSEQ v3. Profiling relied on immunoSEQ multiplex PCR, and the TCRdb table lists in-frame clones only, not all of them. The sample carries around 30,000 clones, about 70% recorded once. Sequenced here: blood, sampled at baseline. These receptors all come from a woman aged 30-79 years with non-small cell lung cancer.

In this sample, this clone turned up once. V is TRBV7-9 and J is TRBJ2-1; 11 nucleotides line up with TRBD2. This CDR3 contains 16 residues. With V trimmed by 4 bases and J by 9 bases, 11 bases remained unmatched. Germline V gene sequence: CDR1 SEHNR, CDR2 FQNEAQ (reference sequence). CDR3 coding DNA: TGTGCCAGCAGCTCCCGGCTAGCGGGAGGTGGGGCTGAGCAGTTCTTC. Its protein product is CASSSRLAGGGAEQFF.

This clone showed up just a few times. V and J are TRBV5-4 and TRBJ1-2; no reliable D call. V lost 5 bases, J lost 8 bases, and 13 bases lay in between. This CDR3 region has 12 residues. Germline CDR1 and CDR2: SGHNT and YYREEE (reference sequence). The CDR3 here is CASRGVLDGYTF. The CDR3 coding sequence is TGTGCCAGCAGAGGAGTTCTAGACGGCTACACCTTC.

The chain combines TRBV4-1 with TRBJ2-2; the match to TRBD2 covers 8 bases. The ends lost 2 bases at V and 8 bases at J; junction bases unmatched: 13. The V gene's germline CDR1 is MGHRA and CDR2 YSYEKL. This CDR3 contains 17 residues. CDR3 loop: CASSQRGNSGIAGELFF. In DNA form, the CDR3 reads TGCGCCAGCAGCCAAAGGGGAAATAGCGGGATTGCGGGGGAGCTGTTTTTT.

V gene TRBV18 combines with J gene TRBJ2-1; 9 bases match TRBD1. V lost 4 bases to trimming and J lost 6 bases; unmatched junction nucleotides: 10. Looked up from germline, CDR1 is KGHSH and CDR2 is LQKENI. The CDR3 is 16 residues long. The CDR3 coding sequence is TGTGCCAGCTCACTCACCGGGACAGGGTCCCCCAATGAGCAGTTCTTC. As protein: CASSLTGTGSPNEQFF. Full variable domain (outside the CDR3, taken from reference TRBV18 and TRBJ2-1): NAGVMQNPRHLVRRRGQEARLRCSPMKGHSHVYWYRQLPEEGLKFMVYLQKENIIDESGMPKERFSAEFPKEGPSILRIQQVVRGDSAAYFCASSLTGTGSPNEQFFGPGTRLTVL.

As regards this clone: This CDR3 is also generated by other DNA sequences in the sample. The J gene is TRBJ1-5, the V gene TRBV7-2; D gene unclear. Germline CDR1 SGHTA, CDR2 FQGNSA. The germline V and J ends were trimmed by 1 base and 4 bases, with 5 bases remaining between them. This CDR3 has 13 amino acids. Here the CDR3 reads CASSLVQNQPQHF. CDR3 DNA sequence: TGTGCCAGCAGCTTAGTACAAAATCAGCCCCAGCATTTT.